One T cell receptor (beta chain) is described in this entry. The antigen is not known. TCR alpha and TCR beta cDNA libraries with sample barcodes and UMIs came from 5'RACE using constant-segment primers. TCRdb reanalysed the 5' RACE reads using MiXCR and keeps one entry per CDR3 protein. Of about 350,000 distinct CDR3 sequences in the sample, roughly an eighth were seen once. This entry comes from a study of T-cell memory formation after mild COVID-19. Turning to the study itself: Largely, TCR clusters stayed within a single donor. Study observations and caveats: Memory cells collected pre-infection included some clones that later responded, suggesting cross-reactive memory joined.

The ends lost 7 bases at V and 1 base at J; junction bases unmatched: 6. CDR3 size: 16 residues. The gene calls are TRBV12-3 or TRBV12-4 and TRBJ2-3; 12 positions agree with TRBD2. The specimen sequenced was PBMCs or a T cell subset sorted from them (not recorded which). The sequence came from a young man who had mild COVID-19 (a few samples of this study predate the infection). Cell type and time point are not known. The CDR3 is CASIPGLAGRTDTQYF. CDR3 DNA: TGTGCCAGCATACCCGGACTAGCGGGGCGCACAGATACGCAGTATTTT.